This is a list of T cell receptor beta chains from one sample in a study of vaccination and CD4 T cells after COVID-19. TCRdb processed the PCR reads anew with MiXCR; each CDR3 protein has one entry. This sample carries about 10,000 distinct CDR3 sequences, around 30% of them seen once, and the ten largest clones take about a fifth. Their target antigens are unknown. Sequences were obtained from CD4+ T cells from blood, cultured in vitro. Source of these receptors: a human donor in good health. The CDR3 runs from the conserved cysteine through the conserved F or W. The D gene is left open where the match is weak. The size of a clone is reported for some rows only, either as once, few or many, or as a class for expanded clones.

D,J,V,size,DNA,CDR3
.,TRBJ1-2,TRBV9,few,TGTGCCAGCAGCGTAGGGGTACTTCGGGGATACTATGGCTACACCTTC,CASSVGVLRGYYGYTF
TRBD1,TRBJ1-5,TRBV4-3,.,TGCGCCAGCAGCCCCGAACAGGGGAGCAATCAGCCCCAGCATTTT,CASSPEQGSNQPQHF
.,TRBJ1-2,TRBV5-1,.,TGCGCCAGCAGCTTGTATCTGGGCGACGGCTACACCTTC,CASSLYLGDGYTF
TRBD1,TRBJ2-1,TRBV6-1,.,TGTGCCAGCAGGCTCGGGACAGGAAACCTCTACAATGAGCAGTTCTTC,CASRLGTGNLYNEQFF
.,TRBJ1-2,TRBV2,few,TGTGCCAGCAGTGTTGGGCCGACTAACTATGGCTACACCTTC,CASSVGPTNYGYTF
TRBD2,TRBJ2-1,TRBV7-2,.,TGTGCCAGCAGCTCCCCCCCCGGGAGGGGAGGGTTGTTCTTC,CASSSPPGRGGLFF
.,TRBJ1-1,TRBV29-1,.,TGCAGCGGGGCGGTGGGTTCGAACACTGAAGCTTTCTTT,CSGAVGSNTEAFF
.,TRBJ1-2,TRBV7-9,few,TGTGCCAGCAGCCCACGGACCGACGGGTTGGGCTATGGCTACACCTTC,CASSPRTDGLGYGYTF
.,TRBJ1-1,TRBV7-3,.,TGTGCCAGCAGCTTAACGAGGGCAAGAAACACTGAAGCTTTCTTT,CASSLTRARNTEAFF
.,TRBJ2-5,TRBV7-9,few,TGTGCCAGCAGCTTAGTCGGTGCGGAAGAGACCCAGTACTTC,CASSLVGAEETQYF